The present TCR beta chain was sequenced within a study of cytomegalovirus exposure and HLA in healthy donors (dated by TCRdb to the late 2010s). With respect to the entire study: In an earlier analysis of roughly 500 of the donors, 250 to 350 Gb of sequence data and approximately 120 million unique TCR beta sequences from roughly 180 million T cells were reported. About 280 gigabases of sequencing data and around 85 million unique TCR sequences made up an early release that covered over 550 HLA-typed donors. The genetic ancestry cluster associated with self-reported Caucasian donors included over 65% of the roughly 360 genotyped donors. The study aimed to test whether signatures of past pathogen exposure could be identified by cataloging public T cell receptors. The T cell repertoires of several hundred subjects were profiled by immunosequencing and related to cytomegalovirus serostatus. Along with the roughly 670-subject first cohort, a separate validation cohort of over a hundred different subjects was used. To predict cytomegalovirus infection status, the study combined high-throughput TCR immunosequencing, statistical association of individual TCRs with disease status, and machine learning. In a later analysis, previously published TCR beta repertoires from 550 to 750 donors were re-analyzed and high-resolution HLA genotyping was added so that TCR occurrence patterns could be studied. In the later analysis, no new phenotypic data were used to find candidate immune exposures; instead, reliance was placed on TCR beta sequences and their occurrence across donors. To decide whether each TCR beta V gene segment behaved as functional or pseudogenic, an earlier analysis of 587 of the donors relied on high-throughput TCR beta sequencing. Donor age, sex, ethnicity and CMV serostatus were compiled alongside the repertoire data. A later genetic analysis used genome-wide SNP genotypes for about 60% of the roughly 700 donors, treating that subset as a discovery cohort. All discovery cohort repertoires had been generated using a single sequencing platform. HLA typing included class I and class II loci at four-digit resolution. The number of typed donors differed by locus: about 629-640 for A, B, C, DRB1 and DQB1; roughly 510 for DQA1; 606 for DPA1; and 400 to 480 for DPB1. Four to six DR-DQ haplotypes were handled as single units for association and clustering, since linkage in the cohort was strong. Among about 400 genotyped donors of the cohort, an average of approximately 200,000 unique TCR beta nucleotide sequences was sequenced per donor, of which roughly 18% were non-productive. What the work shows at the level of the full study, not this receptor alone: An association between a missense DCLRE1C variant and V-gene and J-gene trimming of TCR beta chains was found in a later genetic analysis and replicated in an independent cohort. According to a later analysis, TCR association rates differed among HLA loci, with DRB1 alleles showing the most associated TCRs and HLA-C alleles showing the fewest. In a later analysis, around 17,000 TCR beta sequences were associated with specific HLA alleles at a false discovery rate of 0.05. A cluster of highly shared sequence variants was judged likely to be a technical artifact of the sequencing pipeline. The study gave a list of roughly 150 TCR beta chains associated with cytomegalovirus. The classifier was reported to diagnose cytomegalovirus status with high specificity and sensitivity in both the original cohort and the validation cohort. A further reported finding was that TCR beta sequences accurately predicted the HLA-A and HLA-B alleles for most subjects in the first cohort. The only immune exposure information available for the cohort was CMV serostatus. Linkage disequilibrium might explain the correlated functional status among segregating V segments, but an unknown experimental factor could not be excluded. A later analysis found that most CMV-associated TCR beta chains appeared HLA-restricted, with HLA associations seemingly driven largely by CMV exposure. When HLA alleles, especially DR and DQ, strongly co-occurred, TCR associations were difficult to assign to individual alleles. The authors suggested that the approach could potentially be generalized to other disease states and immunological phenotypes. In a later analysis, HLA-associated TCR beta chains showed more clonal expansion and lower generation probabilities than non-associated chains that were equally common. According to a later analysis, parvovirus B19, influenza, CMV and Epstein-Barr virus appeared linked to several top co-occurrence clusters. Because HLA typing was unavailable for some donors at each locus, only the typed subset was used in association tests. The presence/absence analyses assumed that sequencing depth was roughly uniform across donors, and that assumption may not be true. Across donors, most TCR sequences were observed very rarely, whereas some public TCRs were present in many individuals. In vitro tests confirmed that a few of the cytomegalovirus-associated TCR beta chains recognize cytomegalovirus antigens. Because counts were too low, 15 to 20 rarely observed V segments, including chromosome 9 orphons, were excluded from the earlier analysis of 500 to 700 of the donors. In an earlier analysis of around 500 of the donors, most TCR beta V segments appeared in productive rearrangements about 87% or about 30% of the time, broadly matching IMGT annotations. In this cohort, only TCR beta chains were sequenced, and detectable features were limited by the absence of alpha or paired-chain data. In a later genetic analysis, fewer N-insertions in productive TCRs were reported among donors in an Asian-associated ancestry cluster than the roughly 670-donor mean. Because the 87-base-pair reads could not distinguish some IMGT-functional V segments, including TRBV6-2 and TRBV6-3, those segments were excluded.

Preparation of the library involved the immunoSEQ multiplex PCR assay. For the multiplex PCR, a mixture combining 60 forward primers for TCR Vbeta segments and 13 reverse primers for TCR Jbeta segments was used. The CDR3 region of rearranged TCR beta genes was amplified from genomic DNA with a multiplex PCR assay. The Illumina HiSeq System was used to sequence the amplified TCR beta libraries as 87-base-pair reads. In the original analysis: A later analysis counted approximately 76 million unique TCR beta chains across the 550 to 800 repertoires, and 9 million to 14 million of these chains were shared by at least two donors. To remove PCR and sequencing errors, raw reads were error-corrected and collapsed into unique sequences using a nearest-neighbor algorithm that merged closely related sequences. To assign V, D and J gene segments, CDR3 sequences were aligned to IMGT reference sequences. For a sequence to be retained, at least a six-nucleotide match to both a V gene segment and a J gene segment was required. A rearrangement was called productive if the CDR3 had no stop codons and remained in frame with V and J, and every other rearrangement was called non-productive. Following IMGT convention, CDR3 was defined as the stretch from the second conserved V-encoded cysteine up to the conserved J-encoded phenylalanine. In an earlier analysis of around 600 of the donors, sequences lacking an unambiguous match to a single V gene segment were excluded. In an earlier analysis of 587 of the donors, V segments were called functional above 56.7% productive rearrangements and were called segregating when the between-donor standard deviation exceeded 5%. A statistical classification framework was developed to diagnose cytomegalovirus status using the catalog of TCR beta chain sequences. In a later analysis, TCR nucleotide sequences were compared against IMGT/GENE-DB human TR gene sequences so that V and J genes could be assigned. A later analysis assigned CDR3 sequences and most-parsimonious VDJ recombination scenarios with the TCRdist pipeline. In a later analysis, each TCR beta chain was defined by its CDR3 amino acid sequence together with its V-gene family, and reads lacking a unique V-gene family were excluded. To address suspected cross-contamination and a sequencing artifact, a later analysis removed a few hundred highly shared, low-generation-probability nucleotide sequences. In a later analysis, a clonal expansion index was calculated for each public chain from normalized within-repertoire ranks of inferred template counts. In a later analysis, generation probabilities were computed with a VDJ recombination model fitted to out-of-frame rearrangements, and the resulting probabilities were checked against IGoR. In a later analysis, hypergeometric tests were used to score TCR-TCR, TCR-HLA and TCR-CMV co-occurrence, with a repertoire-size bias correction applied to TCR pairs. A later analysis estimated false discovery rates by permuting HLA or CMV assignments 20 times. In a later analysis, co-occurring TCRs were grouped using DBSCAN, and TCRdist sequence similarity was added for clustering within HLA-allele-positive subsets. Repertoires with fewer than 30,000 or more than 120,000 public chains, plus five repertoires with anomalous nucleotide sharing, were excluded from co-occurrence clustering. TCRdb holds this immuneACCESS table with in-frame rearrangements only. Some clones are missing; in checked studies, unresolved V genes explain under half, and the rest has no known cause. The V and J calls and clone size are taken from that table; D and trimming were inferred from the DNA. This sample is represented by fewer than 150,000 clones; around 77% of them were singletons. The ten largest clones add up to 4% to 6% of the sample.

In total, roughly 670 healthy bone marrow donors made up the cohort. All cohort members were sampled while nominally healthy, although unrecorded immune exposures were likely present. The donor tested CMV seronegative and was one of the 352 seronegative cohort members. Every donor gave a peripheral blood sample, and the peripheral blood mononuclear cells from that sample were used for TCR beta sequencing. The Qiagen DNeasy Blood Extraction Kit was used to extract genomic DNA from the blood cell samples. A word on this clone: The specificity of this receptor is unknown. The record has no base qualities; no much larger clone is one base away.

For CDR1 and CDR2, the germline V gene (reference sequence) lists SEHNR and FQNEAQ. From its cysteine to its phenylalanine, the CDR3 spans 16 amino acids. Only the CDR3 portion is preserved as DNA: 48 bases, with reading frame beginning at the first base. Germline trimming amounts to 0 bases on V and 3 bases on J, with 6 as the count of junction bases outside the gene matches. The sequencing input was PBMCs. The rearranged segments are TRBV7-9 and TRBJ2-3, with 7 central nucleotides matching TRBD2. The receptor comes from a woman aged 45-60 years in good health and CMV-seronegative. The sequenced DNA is TGTGCCAGCAGCTTAGCTGCAGCGGGGAAGACAGATACGCAGTATTTT. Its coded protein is CASSLAAAGKTDTQYF.